This is a list of T cell receptor beta chains from one sample in a study of blood T cell repertoires in COVID-19. The assay was immunoSEQ multiplex PCR, and TCRdb's table has in-frame clones only and misses some. Of 140,000 to 150,000 clones in the sample, approximately 88% were seen once. The sequenced sample was peripheral blood. These receptors all come from a man in his sixties or seventies with acute or convalescent COVID-19. Both conserved end residues are part of each CDR3.

V gene: TRBV3-1/TRBV3-2; J gene: TRBJ2-3; CDR3 protein: CASSPEPSGRRADTQYF
V gene: TRBV15; J gene: TRBJ1-1; CDR3 protein: CATSRAQGGGTEAFF
V gene: TRBV5-3; J gene: TRBJ1-5; CDR3 protein: CARSLCGTGVYSNQPQHF
V gene: TRBV7-8; J gene: TRBJ2-1; CDR3 protein: CASRSDSLGNEQFF
V gene: TRBV7-9; J gene: TRBJ2-2; CDR3 protein: CASSLSGGSGELFF
V gene: TRBV27; J gene: TRBJ2-5; CDR3 protein: CASSLTSGQETQYF
V gene: TRBV28; J gene: TRBJ2-7; CDR3 protein: CASSSPREQYF
V gene: TRBV28; J gene: TRBJ2-7; CDR3 protein: CASSRPGGQYEQYF
V gene: TRBV7-2; J gene: TRBJ2-1; CDR3 protein: CASSLSVGGLSNEQFF
V gene: TRBV3-1/TRBV3-2; J gene: TRBJ2-1; CDR3 protein: CASSPWTGDYEQFF
V gene: TRBV9; J gene: TRBJ2-3; CDR3 protein: CASSVDEGHYTDTQYF
V gene: TRBV30; J gene: TRBJ1-2; CDR3 protein: CAWSRTGANYGYTF
V gene: TRBV7-9; J gene: TRBJ1-3; CDR3 protein: CASRRGTRGRNTIYF
V gene: TRBV18; J gene: TRBJ2-5; CDR3 protein: CASSPPAETQYF
V gene: TRBV28; J gene: TRBJ2-2; CDR3 protein: CASSLGSRTGELFF
V gene: TRBV3-1/TRBV3-2; J gene: TRBJ1-2; CDR3 protein: CASSQDFGQNYGYTF
V gene: TRBV2; J gene: TRBJ1-1; CDR3 protein: CASSGGVEAFF
V gene: TRBV29-1; J gene: TRBJ2-1; CDR3 protein: CSAFGLAGTEQFF
V gene: TRBV5-1; J gene: TRBJ2-6; CDR3 protein: CASTYSATGSGTNVLTF
V gene: TRBV19; J gene: TRBJ2-2; CDR3 protein: CASAPGQGTGELFF
V gene: TRBV6-5; J gene: TRBJ1-1; CDR3 protein: CASQNPGTGYTEAFF